Listed below are T cell receptor beta chains from one sample, sequenced in a study of blood T cells in healthy people across ages. TCRdb reprocessed the 5' RACE reads via MiXCR and lists one record per CDR3 protein. The sample records 630,000 or so distinct CDR3 sequences, about 28% being singletons. What was sequenced was blood. The receptors were gathered from a woman of 80 years or more in good health. Each CDR3 is given with its conserved first and last residue. For some rows the clone size is stated as once, few or many, or as a class when expanded; others skip it.

J gene,clone size,V gene,CDR3 protein
TRBJ1-1,NA,TRBV20-1,CSAPDRGFMNTEAFF
TRBJ1-4,many,TRBV20-1,CSARTDKGQGLEKLFF
TRBJ2-7,many,TRBV12-3/TRBV12-4,CASSLLAGSYEQYF
TRBJ2-6,many,TRBV5-5,CASSFFRGQGAGGANVLTF
TRBJ1-1,NA,TRBV2,CASNPGAMNTEAFF
TRBJ2-6,many,TRBV27,CASSSWTGSQSGANVLTF
TRBJ2-7,many,TRBV20-1,CSAQDRGRPYEQYF
TRBJ1-2,many,TRBV7-2,CASSLVSRTAYGYTF
TRBJ2-1,many,TRBV4-3,CASSQERGFEQFF
TRBJ2-3,many,TRBV2,CASSLRGEGTDTQYF
TRBJ2-7,NA,TRBV20-1,CSQFDRVEQYF
TRBJ2-1,NA,TRBV3-1,CASSLTVGGVRQETQFF
TRBJ2-3,many,TRBV6-6,CASSPTSGATDTQYF
TRBJ2-1,many,TRBV12-3/TRBV12-4,CASRTASSYNEQFF
TRBJ2-7,many,TRBV25-1,CASLEGNTYEQYF
TRBJ1-2,few,TRBV28,CASRSGGLTGGYIF
TRBJ1-1,many,TRBV6-2/TRBV6-3,CASSQDRVDTEAFF